A single sample gave rise to the 2 T cell receptor beta chains below, sequenced in a study of T cell repertoires in cytomegalovirus infection. For these TCRs, the target antigens are not known. Using its own MiXCR run on the reads, TCRdb lists one record per CDR3 protein. Among 250,000 to 300,000 distinct CDR3 sequences, 22% were seen once, and the ten largest hold roughly a fifth. The source material was cultured PBMCs, sampled from culture after CMV antigen stimulation. Source of these receptors: a human donor in good health (CMV status not recorded). Some clones in this sample may be carry-over from other donors' samples.

Ten or more counts support this clonotype. The V call is TRBV7-8, the J call TRBJ1-1; TRBD1 matches at 7 bases. There are 14 residues in the CDR3. V was clipped by 1 base and J by 4 bases; unmatched bases: 3. The germline V gene has CDR1 SGHVS and CDR2 FQNEAQ. The CDR3 reads CASSLGQGVTEAFF. In DNA, the CDR3 is TGTGCCAGCAGCTTAGGACAGGGTGTCACTGAAGCTTTCTTT.

This rearrangement joins TRBV2 to TRBJ2-7; tentatively, D is TRBD1 (6 bases). The CDR3 covers 17 residues. Germline assignment: CDR1 SNHLY and CDR2 FYNNEI. The ends were cut back, 0 bases at V and 2 bases at J, with 17 bases in the middle. In DNA form, the CDR3 reads TGTGCCAGCAGTGAAGCGCTACGGCGGACAGCGCCCTACGAGCAGTACTTC. It translates to CASSEALRRTAPYEQYF.